This T cell receptor beta chain was captured in a study of T cells after yellow fever vaccination. Regarding this clonotype: Its antigen remains unknown.

V was clipped by 6 bases and J by 4 bases; unmatched bases: 6. CDR1 and CDR2 from the germline V gene are SGHVS and FQNEAQ. The CDR3 sequence is 15 residues long. 5'RACE template switching added a universal primer site and UMIs to TCR cDNA. TCRdb reanalysed the 5' RACE reads using MiXCR and keeps one entry per CDR3 protein. The sample shows 550,000 to 750,000 distinct CDR3 sequences, approximately 15% of them seen only once. The study, taken as a whole, reports: Weaker in magnitude, the secondary response showed a faster peak on day 5 versus 15. Reappearing after the booster were most of the clones from primary vaccination (roughly 95% CD4, 88% CD8).

The receptor's source is a man aged 25-40 years who received the YFV17D yellow fever vaccine. V usage is TRBV7-8 and J usage is TRBJ2-4, with 10 bases matching TRBD2. This specimen consisted of PBMCs, obtained on the day of the yellow fever booster vaccination. CDR3 bases: TGTGCCAGCAGACCTAGCGGGAGTTCAAAAAACATTCAGTACTTC. Translated, it gives CASRPSGSSKNIQYF.